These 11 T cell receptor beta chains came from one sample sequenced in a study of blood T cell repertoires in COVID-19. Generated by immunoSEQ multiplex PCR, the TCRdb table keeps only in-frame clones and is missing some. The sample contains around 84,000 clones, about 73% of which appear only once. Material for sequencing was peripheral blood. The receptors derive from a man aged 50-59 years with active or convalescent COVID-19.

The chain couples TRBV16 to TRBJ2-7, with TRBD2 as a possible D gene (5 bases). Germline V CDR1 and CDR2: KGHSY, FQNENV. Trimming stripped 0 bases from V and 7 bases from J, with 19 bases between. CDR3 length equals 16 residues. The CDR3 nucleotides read TGTGCCAGCAGCCAATCTGGGATCGGAGAGGGCGGAGAGCAGTACTTC. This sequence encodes CASSQSGIGEGGEQYF.

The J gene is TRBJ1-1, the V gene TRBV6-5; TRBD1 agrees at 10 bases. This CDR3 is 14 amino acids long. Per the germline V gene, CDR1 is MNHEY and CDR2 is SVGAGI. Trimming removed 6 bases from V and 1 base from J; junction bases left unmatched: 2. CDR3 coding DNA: TGTGCCAGCAGGGGACAGGGGACGAACACTGAAGCTTTCTTT. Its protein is CASRGQGTNTEAFF.

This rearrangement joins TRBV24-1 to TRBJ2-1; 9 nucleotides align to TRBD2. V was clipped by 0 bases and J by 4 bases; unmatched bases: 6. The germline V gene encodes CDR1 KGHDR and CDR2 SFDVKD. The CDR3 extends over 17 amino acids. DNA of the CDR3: TGTGCCACCAGTGATTTGAAGCGGGGGGCCATGTACAATGAGCAGTTCTTC. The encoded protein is CATSDLKRGAMYNEQFF.

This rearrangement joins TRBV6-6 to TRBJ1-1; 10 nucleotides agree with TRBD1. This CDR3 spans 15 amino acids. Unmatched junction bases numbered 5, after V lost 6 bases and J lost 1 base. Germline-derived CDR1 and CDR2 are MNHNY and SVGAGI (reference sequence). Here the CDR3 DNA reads TGTGCCAGCAGATTAGGGACAGGGGAGAACACTGAAGCTTTCTTT. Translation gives CASRLGTGENTEAFF.

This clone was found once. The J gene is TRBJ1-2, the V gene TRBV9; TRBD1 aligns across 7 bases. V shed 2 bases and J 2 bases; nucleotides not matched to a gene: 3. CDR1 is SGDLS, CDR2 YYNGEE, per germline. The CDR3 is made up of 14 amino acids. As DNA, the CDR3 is TGTGCCAGCAGCGTCACAGGGGAAAACTATGGCTACACCTTC. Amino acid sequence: CASSVTGENYGYTF.

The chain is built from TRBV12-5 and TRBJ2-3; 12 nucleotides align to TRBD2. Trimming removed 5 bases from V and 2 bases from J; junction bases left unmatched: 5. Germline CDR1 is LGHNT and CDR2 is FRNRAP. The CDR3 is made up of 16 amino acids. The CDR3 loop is CASGPRLAGATDTQYF. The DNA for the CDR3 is TGTGCTAGTGGTCCTCGACTAGCGGGGGCCACAGATACGCAGTATTTT.

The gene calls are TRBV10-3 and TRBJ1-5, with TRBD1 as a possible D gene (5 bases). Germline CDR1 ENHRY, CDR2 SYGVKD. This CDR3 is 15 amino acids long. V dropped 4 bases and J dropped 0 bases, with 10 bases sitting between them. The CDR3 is CAISAEQASNQPQHF. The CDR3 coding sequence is TGTGCCATCAGTGCAGAACAGGCTAGCAATCAGCCCCAGCATTTT.

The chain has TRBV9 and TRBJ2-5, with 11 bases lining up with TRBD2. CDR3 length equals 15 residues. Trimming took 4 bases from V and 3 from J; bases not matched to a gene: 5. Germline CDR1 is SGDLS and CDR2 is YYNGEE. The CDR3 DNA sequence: TGTGCCAGCAGCCCTAGCGGGGGGCCGGAAGAGACCCAGTACTTC. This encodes CASSPSGGPEETQYF.

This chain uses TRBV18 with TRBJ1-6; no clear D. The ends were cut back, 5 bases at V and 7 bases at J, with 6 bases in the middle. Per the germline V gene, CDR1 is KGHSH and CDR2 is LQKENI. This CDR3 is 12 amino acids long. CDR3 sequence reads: CASSGLNSPLHF. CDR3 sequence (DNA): TGTGCCAGCTCAGGCTTGAATTCACCCCTCCACTTT.

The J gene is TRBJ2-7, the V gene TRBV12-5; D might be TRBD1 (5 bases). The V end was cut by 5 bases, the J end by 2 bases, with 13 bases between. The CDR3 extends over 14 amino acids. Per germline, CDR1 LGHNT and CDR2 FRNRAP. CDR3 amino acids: CASGLWTSPYEQYF. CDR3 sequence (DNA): TGTGCTAGTGGTCTCTGGACATCTCCCTACGAGCAGTACTTC.

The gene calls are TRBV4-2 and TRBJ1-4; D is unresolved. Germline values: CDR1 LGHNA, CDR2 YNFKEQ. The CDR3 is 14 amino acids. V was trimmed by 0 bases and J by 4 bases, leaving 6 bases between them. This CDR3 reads CASSQESLNEKLFF. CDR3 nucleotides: TGTGCCAGCAGCCAAGAGAGCCTTAATGAAAAACTGTTTTTT.